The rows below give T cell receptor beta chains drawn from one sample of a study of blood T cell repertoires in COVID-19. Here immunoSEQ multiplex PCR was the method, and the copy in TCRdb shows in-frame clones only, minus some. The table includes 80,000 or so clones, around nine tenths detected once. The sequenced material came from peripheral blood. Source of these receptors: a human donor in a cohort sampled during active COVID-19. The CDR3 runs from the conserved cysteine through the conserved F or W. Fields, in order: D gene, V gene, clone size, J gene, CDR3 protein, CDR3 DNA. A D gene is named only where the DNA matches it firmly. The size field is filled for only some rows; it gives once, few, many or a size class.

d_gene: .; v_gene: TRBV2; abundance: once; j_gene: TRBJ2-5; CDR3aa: CASRRDFQETQYF; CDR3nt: TGTGCCAGCAGAAGGGACTTCCAAGAGACCCAGTACTTC
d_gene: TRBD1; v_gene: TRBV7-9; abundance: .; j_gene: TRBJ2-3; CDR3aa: CAGDRDSTDTQYF; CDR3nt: TGTGCCGGAGACAGGGACAGCACAGATACGCAGTATTTT
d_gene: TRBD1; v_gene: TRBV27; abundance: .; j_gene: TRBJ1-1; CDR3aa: CASSLTGQGFFGNTEAFF; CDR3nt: TGTGCCAGCAGTTTAACGGGACAGGGGTTTTTTGGGAACACTGAAGCTTTCTTT
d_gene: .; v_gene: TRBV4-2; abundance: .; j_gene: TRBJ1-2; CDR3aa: CASSQEWGRGRNYGYTF; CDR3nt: TGTGCCAGCAGCCAAGAATGGGGGCGCGGCAGGAACTATGGCTACACCTTC
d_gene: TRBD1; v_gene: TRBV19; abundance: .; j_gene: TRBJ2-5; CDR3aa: CASSHPGQGGGETQYF; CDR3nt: TGTGCCAGTAGCCATCCGGGACAGGGAGGCGGAGAGACCCAGTACTTC
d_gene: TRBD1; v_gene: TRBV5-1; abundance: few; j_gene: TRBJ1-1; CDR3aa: CASSFGQGTEAFF; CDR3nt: TGCGCCAGCAGCTTCGGACAGGGCACTGAAGCTTTCTTT
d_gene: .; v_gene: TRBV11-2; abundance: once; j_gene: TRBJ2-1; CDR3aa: CASSFVAQGRFYEQFF; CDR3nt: TGTGCCAGCAGCTTTGTTGCGCAGGGTAGGTTTTATGAGCAGTTCTTC
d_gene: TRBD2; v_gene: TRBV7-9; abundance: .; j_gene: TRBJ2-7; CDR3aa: CASRPPSGRALSYEQYF; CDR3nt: TGTGCCAGCAGGCCGCCTAGCGGGAGGGCCCTCTCCTACGAGCAGTACTTC
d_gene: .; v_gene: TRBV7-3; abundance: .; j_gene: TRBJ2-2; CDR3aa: CASSLKGRHTGELFF; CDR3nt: TGTGCCAGCAGCTTAAAGGGGCGTCACACCGGGGAGCTGTTTTTT
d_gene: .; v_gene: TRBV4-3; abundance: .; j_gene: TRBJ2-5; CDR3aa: CASSQDILSGQETQYF; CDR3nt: TGCGCCAGCAGCCAAGATATCCTATCCGGCCAAGAGACCCAGTACTTC
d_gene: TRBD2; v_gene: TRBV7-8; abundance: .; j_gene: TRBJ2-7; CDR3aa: CASSHGTSGTYEQYF; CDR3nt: TGTGCCAGCAGCCATGGAACTAGCGGTACCTACGAGCAGTACTTC
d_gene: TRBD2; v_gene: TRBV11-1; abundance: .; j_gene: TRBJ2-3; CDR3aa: CASSSGLARSTDTQYF; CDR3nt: TGTGCCAGCAGCTCAGGACTAGCGAGAAGCACAGATACGCAGTATTTT
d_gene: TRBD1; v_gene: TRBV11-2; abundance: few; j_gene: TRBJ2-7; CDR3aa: CASSRGGRSPYEQYF; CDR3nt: TGTGCCAGCAGCCGAGGGGGCAGGTCACCCTACGAGCAGTACTTC
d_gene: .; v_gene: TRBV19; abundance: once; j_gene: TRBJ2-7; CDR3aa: CASSISQSYEQYF; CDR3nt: TGTGCCAGTAGTATATCACAGAGCTACGAGCAGTACTTC
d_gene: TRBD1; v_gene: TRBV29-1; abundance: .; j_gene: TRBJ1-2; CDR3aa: CSVERDRTNYGYTF; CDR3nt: TGCAGCGTTGAAAGGGACAGAACTAACTATGGCTACACCTTC
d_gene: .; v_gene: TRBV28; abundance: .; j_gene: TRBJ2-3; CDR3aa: CASTPVWGGRTDTQYF; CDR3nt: TGTGCCAGCACCCCCGTCTGGGGGGGCCGGACAGATACGCAGTATTTT
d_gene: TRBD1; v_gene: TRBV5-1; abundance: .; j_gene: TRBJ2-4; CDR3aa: CASSLATGGSKNIQYF; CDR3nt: TGCGCCAGCAGCTTGGCTACAGGGGGCTCAAAAAACATTCAGTACTTC
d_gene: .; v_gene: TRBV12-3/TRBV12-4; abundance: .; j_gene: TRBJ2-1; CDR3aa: CASKPTSHEQFF; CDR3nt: TGTGCCAGCAAGCCCACGTCCCATGAGCAGTTCTTC
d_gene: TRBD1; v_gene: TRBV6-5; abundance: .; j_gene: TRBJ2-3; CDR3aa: CASSYSQGATDTQYF; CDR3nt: TGTGCCAGCAGTTACTCGCAGGGGGCGACAGATACGCAGTATTTT
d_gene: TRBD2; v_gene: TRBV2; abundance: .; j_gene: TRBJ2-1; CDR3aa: CASSGGGNEQFF; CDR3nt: TGTGCCAGCAGTGGGGGGGGGAATGAGCAGTTCTTC
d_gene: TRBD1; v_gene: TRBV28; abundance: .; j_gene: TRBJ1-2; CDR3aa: CASSLRQGEGYTF; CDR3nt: TGTGCCAGCAGTTTACGACAGGGTGAAGGCTACACCTTC
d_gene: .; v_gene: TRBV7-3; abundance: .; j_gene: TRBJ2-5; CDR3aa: CASSFQGGDETQYF; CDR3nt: TGTGCCAGCAGCTTCCAGGGAGGAGATGAGACCCAGTACTTC
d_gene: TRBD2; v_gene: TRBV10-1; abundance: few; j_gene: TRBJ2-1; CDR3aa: CASSESPSGDTSYYNEQFF; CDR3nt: TGCGCCAGCAGTGAGTCGCCTAGCGGGGACACCTCCTACTACAATGAGCAGTTCTTC
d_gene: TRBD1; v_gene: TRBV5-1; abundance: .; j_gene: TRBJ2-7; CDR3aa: CASSLGQDIYEQYF; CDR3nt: TGCGCCAGCAGCCTTGGACAGGACATTTACGAGCAGTACTTC
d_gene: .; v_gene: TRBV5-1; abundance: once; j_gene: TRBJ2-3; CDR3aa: CASSFDGGSTDTQYF; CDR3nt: TGCGCCAGCAGCTTTGACGGGGGTAGCACAGATACGCAGTATTTT
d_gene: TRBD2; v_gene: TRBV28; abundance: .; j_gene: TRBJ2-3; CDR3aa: CASRRRERADTQYF; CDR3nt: TGTGCCAGCAGAAGGCGGGAGAGGGCAGATACGCAGTATTTT
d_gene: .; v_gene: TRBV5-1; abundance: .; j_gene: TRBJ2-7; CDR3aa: CASSWTESSYEQYF; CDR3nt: TGCGCCAGCAGCTGGACAGAGAGCTCCTACGAGCAGTACTTC
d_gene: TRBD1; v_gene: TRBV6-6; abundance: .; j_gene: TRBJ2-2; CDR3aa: CASRGTGGKNTGELFF; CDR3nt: TGTGCCAGCAGGGGGACAGGGGGAAAGAACACCGGGGAGCTGTTTTTT
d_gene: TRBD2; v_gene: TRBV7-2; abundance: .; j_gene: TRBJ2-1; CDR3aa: CASSLSAGAYNEQFF; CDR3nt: TGTGCCAGCAGCCTGTCGGCGGGGGCCTACAATGAGCAGTTCTTC